This T cell receptor beta chain was recovered during a study of PD-1 blockade in classical Hodgkin lymphoma. To note about this clone: What it binds is not known.

Each patient experienced a relapse that followed autologous stem cell transplantation, and brentuximab vedotin exposure varied. The CDR3 consists of 17 residues. V lost 2 bases to trimming and J lost 5 bases, with 21 bases between them. Germline-derived CDR1 and CDR2 are SGHTA and FQGNSA. Measured with immunoSEQ multiplex PCR; TCRdb has only the in-frame clones, and not every one. The repertoire holds around 66,000 clones, over 70% seen once, with about 9.8% in the top ten. Study outcomes and limitations: The baseline diversity of complete responders showed similarity to that of newly diagnosed patients. CD4+ TCR diversity, unlike CD8+, rose significantly by C4D1. Undefined causes, possibly disease activity or prior therapy, underlie the repertoire differences. TCR diversity at baseline was reported to be reduced in newly diagnosed patients relative to healthy donors.

The chain links TRBV7-2 to TRBJ1-1; the D is unclear. The specimen was peripheral blood mononuclear cells (PBMCs), collected before the second cycle of nivolumab. This TCR was recovered from a human donor with classical Hodgkin lymphoma. The DNA for the CDR3 is TGTGCCAGCAGCTTAATTGAGTTAGGGCTGTTAGGAACTGAAGCTTTCTTT. This translates into CASSLIELGLLGTEAFF.